The 20 T cell receptor beta chains presented below share a single source sample, sequenced in a study of B cell selection in AIRE deficiency. Method: immunoSEQ multiplex PCR; TCRdb's copy keeps in-frame clones and lacks some. The sample carries approximately 24,000 clones, 95% to 96% recorded once. Sorting defined conventional CD4 T cells as CD4+CD127+. The sequenced material came from CD4+CD127+ conventional T cells sorted from PBMCs. The origin of the receptors is a human donor in good health.

The chain is built from TRBV5-1 and TRBJ2-7, with D perhaps assigned TRBD1 or TRBD2 (6 bases each). Trimming shortened V by 0 bases and J by 5 bases, and 21 bases separated the two germline ends. The CDR3 extends over 17 amino acids. Germline V gene lookup returns CDR1 SGHRS and CDR2 YFSETQ. The CDR3 nucleotides are TGCGCCAGCAGCTTGGCCGTGCTAGGGGGGATTCTCGACGAGCAGTACTTC. Its translation: CASSLAVLGGILDEQYF.

This chain joins TRBV2 and TRBJ1-2, with 8 nucleotides matching TRBD1. V was pared by 3 bases and J by 2 bases, with 5 bases of the junction left unmatched. The CDR3 length is 15 residues. Germline-derived CDR1 and CDR2 are SNHLY and FYNNEI. DNA of the CDR3: TGTGCCAGCAGTGAGAAGACAGGGGCAAACTATGGCTACACCTTC. This gives the protein CASSEKTGANYGYTF.

The chain carries TRBV2 and TRBJ2-7, with 11 bases fitting TRBD2. The CDR3 is 13 amino acids. The ends lost 6 bases at V and 4 bases at J; junction bases unmatched: 2. Germline CDR1 reads SNHLY; CDR2 reads FYNNEI. DNA for the CDR3: TGTGCCAGCAGCACTAGCGGGAGTTACGAGCAGTACTTC. It encodes CASSTSGSYEQYF.

J is TRBJ2-4 and V is TRBV27, with D perhaps being TRBD1 or TRBD2 (5 bases each). Germline V lookup: CDR1 MNHEY, CDR2 SMNVEV (reference sequence). V was clipped by 5 bases and J by 0 bases, with 23 bases between them. CDR3 length: 19 amino acids. In nucleotides, the CDR3 is TGTGCCAGCAGTCCCAGAAAATACGGGACCGATCTAGCCAAAAACATTCAGTACTTC. Translating gives CASSPRKYGTDLAKNIQYF.

The chain joins TRBV18 to TRBJ1-5; TRBD1 aligns across 12 bases. The V segment lost 6 bases and the J segment 6 bases; nucleotides outside the gene matches: 6. This CDR3 has 15 amino acids. The germline gives CDR1 KGHSH, CDR2 LQKENI. The CDR3 region is CASSEGTGGGQPQHF. The DNA for the CDR3 is TGTGCCAGCTCCGAGGGGACAGGGGGCGGTCAGCCCCAGCATTTT.

The rearrangement links TRBV6-6 to TRBJ2-5; possibly TRBD1 for D (5 bases). Looked up from germline, CDR1 is MNHNY and CDR2 is SVGAGI (reference sequence). The CDR3 loop spans 13 amino acids. V was trimmed by 2 bases and J by 4 bases, leaving 8 bases between them. CDR3 loop: CASSYRQGETQYF. Written as DNA, the CDR3 is TGTGCCAGCAGTTACCGGCAGGGAGAGACCCAGTACTTC.

The chain joins TRBV5-6 to TRBJ2-1, with 9 bases aligning to TRBD2. The CDR3 totals 19 residues. Looked up from germline, CDR1 is SGHDT and CDR2 is YYEEEE. Trimming removed 4 bases from V and 2 bases from J; junction bases left unmatched: 16. The CDR3, as DNA: TGTGCCAGCAGCCCGGGACTAGCAACACCGGTGTTTACCTACAATGAGCAGTTCTTC. This sequence encodes CASSPGLATPVFTYNEQFF.

This clone came up once. This chain links TRBV19 with TRBJ2-7; 11 nucleotides align to TRBD2. CDR1 is LNHDA and CDR2 is SQIVND in the germline V gene (reference sequence). V trimming: 7 bases; J trimming: 3 bases; junction bases outside the gene matches: 5. CDR3 length: 14 amino acids. The CDR3 protein is CASTRGLADYEQYF. CDR3 nucleotide sequence: TGTGCCAGTACTAGGGGACTAGCGGACTACGAGCAGTACTTC.

The genes are TRBV6-5 and TRBJ2-3, with 7 bases fitting TRBD1. The CDR3 covers 13 residues. Germline loops: CDR1 MNHEY, CDR2 SVGAGI. Trimming took 8 bases from V and 6 from J; bases not matched to a gene: 8. CDR3 DNA: TGTGCCAGCGGATTAGGGGGCGCGGATACGCAGTATTTT. Residues: CASGLGGADTQYF.

The V gene is TRBV6-6, the J gene TRBJ1-1; D is ambiguous. V was clipped by 0 bases and J by 0 bases, with 2 bases between them. This CDR3 has 13 residues. Germline assignment: CDR1 MNHNY and CDR2 SVGAGI (reference sequence). CDR3 in amino acids: CASSYSLNTEAFF. The CDR3 coding sequence is TGTGCCAGCAGTTACTCCCTGAACACTGAAGCTTTCTTT.

The CDR3 nucleotides are TGTGCTAGTGGCTCCGGACTAGCGGGACTCGATGAGCAGTTCTTC. Encoded protein: CASGSGLAGLDEQFF. The chain recombines TRBV12-5 with TRBJ2-1; 12 nucleotides match TRBD2. Trimming removed 6 bases from V and 8 bases from J; junction bases left unmatched: 8. The CDR3 covers 15 residues. Germline CDR1 is LGHNT and CDR2 is FRNRAP.

V usage is TRBV20-1 and J usage is TRBJ2-5, with D unresolved. Germline V gene sequence: CDR1 DFQATT, CDR2 SNEGSKA (reference sequence). This CDR3 contains 10 residues. With 3 bases removed from V and 9 bases from J, the gap between germline ends came to 8 bases. The CDR3 region is CSASFGSQYF. CDR3 DNA sequence: TGCAGTGCTAGTTTCGGTTCCCAGTACTTC.

This sequence joins TRBV4-1 and TRBJ1-4; a possible D gene is TRBD1 (5 bases). The germline V gene has CDR1 MGHRA and CDR2 YSYEKL. The CDR3 is made up of 17 amino acids. Trimming removed 7 bases from V and 0 bases from J, with 18 bases in between. In DNA form, the CDR3 reads TGCGCCAGCACCCCTGGTGGGAGGGGTCCAACTAATGAAAAACTGTTTTTT. This sequence encodes CASTPGGRGPTNEKLFF.

This chain links TRBV7-2 with TRBJ2-7; 8 bases align to TRBD2. The CDR3 is 15 residues long. The V segment lost 5 bases and the J segment 3 bases; nucleotides outside the gene matches: 9. Germline loops: CDR1 SGHTA, CDR2 FQGNSA. The CDR3 DNA follows: TGTGCCAGCAGCCCAAGGAGCGGGGGCGACTACGAGCAGTACTTC. The encoded protein is CASSPRSGGDYEQYF.

V is TRBV7-9 and J is TRBJ2-2, with a tentative D call TRBD1 (5 bases). V shed 5 bases and J shed 4 bases, with 11 bases lying between them. Germline CDR1 reads SEHNR; CDR2 reads FQNEAQ (reference sequence). This CDR3 has 14 residues. CDR3 nucleotide sequence: TGTGCCAGCAGCCGCGACAGCCTCACCGGGGAGCTGTTTTTT. Translation gives CASSRDSLTGELFF.

The count of this clone is one. The chain uses TRBV14 and TRBJ1-2, with D perhaps matching TRBD1 (5 bases). The CDR3 contains 15 residues. Germline V gives CDR1 SGHDN, CDR2 FVKESK. Trimming cost V 5 bases and J 4 bases, with 17 bases left between them. The CDR3 is CASSYQGGRAYGYTF. The CDR3 region has the DNA TGTGCCAGCAGCTACCAAGGTGGCAGGGCCTATGGCTACACCTTC.

The CDR3 nucleotides are TGTGCCAGCAGCAAAGAGGACGGTGGCTACACCTTC. Translation gives CASSKEDGGYTF. This chain uses TRBV21-1 with TRBJ1-2. TRBV21-1 is described as a pseudogene. The CDR3 consists of 12 residues.

This chain links TRBV19 with TRBJ2-3, with D possibly called TRBD1 or TRBD2 (6 bases each). The germline CDR1 and CDR2 sequences are LNHDA and SQIVND (reference sequence). The CDR3 is made up of 16 amino acids. Trimming took off 10 bases at V and 1 base at J, with 21 bases between the two ends. The CDR3: CATSPGGGAGTDTQYF. The CDR3 DNA reads TGTGCCACCTCGCCCGGGGGCGGGGCGGGCACAGATACGCAGTATTTT.

The J gene is TRBJ2-1, the V gene TRBV5-1; 10 nucleotides align to TRBD2. V shed 3 bases and J 0 bases; nucleotides not matched to a gene: 12. From germline, CDR1 is SGHRS and CDR2 YFSETQ. CDR3 length: 19 residues. The DNA of the CDR3 is TGCGCCAGCAGCTCTAGCGGGGGTCTAAGTGAGGGCTCCTACAATGAGCAGTTCTTC. Translating gives CASSSSGGLSEGSYNEQFF.

In DNA, the CDR3 is TGTGCCACCAGCAGAGATATGTGGGTCCCACAGCGGGAGGGGGTCTACGAGCAGTACTTC. It encodes CATSRDMWVPQREGVYEQYF. This sequence joins TRBV15 and TRBJ2-7; 10 bases map to TRBD2. The junction had 17 bases not matched to a gene; V was cut back by 0 bases and J by 3 bases. The germline gives CDR1 LNHNV, CDR2 YYDKDF (reference sequence). CDR3 size: 20 residues. The variable domain in full, completed from reference TRBV15 and TRBJ2-7, reads DAMVIQNPRYQVTQFGKPVTLSCSQTLNHNVMYWYQQKSSQAPKLLFHYYDKDFNNEADTPDNFQSRRPNTSFCFLDIRSPGLGDTAMYLCATSRDMWVPQREGVYEQYFGPGTRLTVT.